Given below is one TCR beta chain in context. Its antigen remains unknown. 2 million PBMCs stored at -80 C were the source of the unsorted libraries. The sample comes from a study of neurological immune-mediated disorders. 5'RACE employing 10-nucleotide random UMIs yielded the cDNA. TCRdb analysed the 5' RACE reads with MiXCR anew, one entry per CDR3 protein. In the table there are 77,000 or so distinct CDR3 sequences, approximately 10% of which are singletons. This CDR3 comprises 15 residues. V gave up 4 bases and J gave up 2 bases; unmatched junction bases: 4. Germline CDR1 is SGHRS and CDR2 is YFSETQ. General observations from the study: Among expanded clones, no CDR3 amino acid sequences were shared across subjects, a pattern suggesting private repertoires in all groups. HTLV-1-associated myelopathy had the most TCR clonal expansion, whereas multiple sclerosis had the least (lower than in healthy controls).

The sequencing sample was made of PBMCs. This sequence originates from a man between 50 and 59 years old in good health. This chain joins TRBV5-1 and TRBJ2-2; the match to TRBD1 covers 8 bases. The CDR3 sequence: CASSPGQVNTGELFF. DNA for the CDR3: TGCGCCAGCAGCCCGGGACAGGTCAACACCGGGGAGCTGTTTTTT.